This entry is about one TCR beta chain. Its antigen is not identified. MiXCR, run by TCRdb on the 5' RACE reads, gives a single entry per CDR3 protein. The data show some 290,000 distinct CDR3 sequences, with approximately 11% seen just once and less than 3.5% held by the top ten. The sample is drawn from a study of T cells after yellow fever vaccination. Points from the study as a whole: Post-booster repertoires contained most primary-vaccination clones again (almost 97% CD4, 85% to 90% CD8).

The CDR3 runs to 12 residues. CDR1 and CDR2 from the germline V gene are DFQATT and SNEGSKA (reference sequence). This specimen consisted of CD4+ T cells sorted from PBMCs, obtained 45 days after the yellow fever booster vaccination. J is TRBJ2-3 and V is TRBV20-1; D remains ambiguous. The TCR comes from a man between 18 and 29 years old who received the YFV17D yellow fever vaccine. CDR3 DNA sequence: TGCATTGCCCCGAAGAGCACAGATACGCAGTATTTT. Translating it yields CIAPKSTDTQYF.